The 29 T cell receptor beta chains below come from one sample, sequenced in a study of T cells in Graves' hyperthyroidism and ophthalmopathy. RNA transcripts served as the template for amplifying TCR beta CDR3 regions. When the TCR CDR3 underwent first-round RT-PCR, the HTBI primer set was used. TCRdb itself ran the multiplex PCR reads through MiXCR, one entry per CDR3 protein. The data contain roughly 640,000 distinct CDR3 sequences, approximately 15% of them seen just once; the ten biggest clones take up roughly 3.5%. The sequenced sample was blood. Source of these receptors: a woman aged 40 to 55 with Graves' ophthalmopathy.

This clonotype was detected only a few times. A much larger clonotype is one base distant, so this may be a read error. The chain employs TRBV6-2 or TRBV6-3 and TRBJ2-7; 7 bases match TRBD1. This CDR3 region has 17 residues. Germline CDR1 is MNHEY and CDR2 is SVGEGT. Written as DNA, the CDR3 is TGTGCCGGCAGTTACTCTGTCGACAGGGCGTACTCCTACGAGCAGTACTTC. Translating it yields CAGSYSVDRAYSYEQYF.

This clonotype was detected only a few times. The chain employs TRBV5-1 and TRBJ1-1; D uncertain. The germline V gene encodes CDR1 SGHRS and CDR2 YFSETQ. CDR3 length equals 13 residues. Trimming took 2 bases from V and 0 from J, leaving 5 bases between them. Here the CDR3 reads CASSFRMNTEAFF. Here the CDR3 DNA reads TGCGCCAGCAGCTTTAGGATGAACACTGAAGCTTTCTTT. Together with reference TRBV5-1 and TRBJ1-1, the CDR3 gives the full variable domain: KAGVTQTPRYLIKTRGQQVTLSCSPISGHRSVSWYQQTPGQGLQFLFEYFSETQRNKGNFPGRFSGRQFSNSRSEMNVSTLELGDSALYLCASSFRMNTEAFFGQGTRLTVV.

The chain couples TRBV6-1 to TRBJ1-4; weak D call: TRBD1 (5 bases). V gave up 6 bases and J gave up 0 bases, with 17 bases separating them. Germline lookup yields CDR1 MNHNS and CDR2 SASEGT. The length of the CDR3 is 17 residues. CDR3 DNA sequence: TGTGCCAGCAGGAGAGGAACAGGCCTCACAACTAATGAAAAACTGTTTTTT. Its protein product is CASRRGTGLTTNEKLFF.

In this sample, this clonotype turned up many times. The chain links TRBV12-3 or TRBV12-4 to TRBJ2-7; 9 bases are a match to TRBD1. V was pared by 1 base and J by 6 bases, with 1 base of the junction left unmatched. CDR3 size: 13 residues. CDR3 bases: TGTGCCAGCAGTTTAGACAGGGGGCGCGAGCAGTACTTC. This sequence encodes CASSLDRGREQYF.

The table lists this clonotype with a few counts. The gene calls are TRBV6-1 and TRBJ2-2, with D hard to call. CDR3 length: 13 amino acids. The V end was cut by 8 bases, the J end by 3 bases, with 10 bases between. Germline-derived CDR1 and CDR2 are MNHNS and SASEGT. CDR3 DNA sequence: TGTGCCAGCGAAGGGCATGACACCGGGGAGCTGTTTTTT. It yields the protein CASEGHDTGELFF.

This clonotype has a count of ten or more. The chain links TRBV3-1 to TRBJ1-1; 7 bases line up with TRBD1. The J segment lost 11 bases and the V segment lost 1 base, leaving 13 bases of the junction unmatched. The CDR3 has 15 residues. Germline lookup yields CDR1 LGHDT and CDR2 YNNKEL (reference sequence). CDR3 amino acids: CASSQGRGRRPWAFF. In DNA form, the CDR3 reads TGTGCCAGCAGCCAAGGGAGGGGGCGCAGGCCGTGGGCTTTCTTT.

Comment on this clonotype: A single base separates this from a much larger clone, so it may be a read error. The V call is TRBV20-1, the J call TRBJ2-1, with 8 positions matching TRBD2. The J call may be faulty, since TRBJ2-7 better matches the DNA end. Looked up from germline, CDR1 is DFQATT and CDR2 is SNEGSKA (reference sequence). The CDR3 consists of 14 residues. The CDR3 nucleotides are TGCAGTGCCCCTAGCGGGTTCTCCTACAATGAGCAGTACTTC. Its protein is CSAPSGFSYNEQYF.

This clonotype was observed at least ten times. The genes are TRBV5-1 and TRBJ2-7; no clear D. The CDR3 sequence is 15 residues long. The V gene's germline CDR1 is SGHRS and CDR2 YFSETQ. V was pared by 0 bases and J by 7 bases, with 17 bases between. This CDR3 is CASSLAWTTPREQYF. As DNA, the CDR3 is TGCGCCAGCAGCTTGGCTTGGACGACCCCTCGGGAGCAGTACTTC.

This clonotype showed up many times. The chain employs TRBV28 and TRBJ2-7; 9 bases match TRBD1. V gave up 6 bases and J gave up 2 bases; unmatched junction bases: 8. The CDR3 length is 15 residues. Germline V lookup: CDR1 MDHEN, CDR2 SYDVKM. This CDR3 reads CASSDRTGATYEQYF. CDR3 sequence (DNA): TGTGCCAGCAGCGATCGGACAGGGGCAACCTACGAGCAGTACTTC.

Details on this clonotype: A much larger clone is a single base away; this may be a read error. V usage is TRBV27 and J usage is TRBJ2-7, with 7 bases matching TRBD1. The CDR3 covers 16 residues. Germline CDR1 and CDR2: MNHEY and SMNVEV (reference sequence). CDR3 amino acids: CASSPDRREWGYEQHF. CDR3 nucleotide sequence: TGTGCCAGCAGTCCGGACAGGCGAGAATGGGGCTACGAGCAGCACTTC.

This chain joins TRBV12-3 or TRBV12-4 and TRBJ2-4, with 7 nucleotides matching TRBD2. V gave up 2 bases and J gave up 5 bases; unmatched junction bases: 9. CDR3 length equals 16 residues. The CDR3 DNA is TGTGCCAGCAGTTTAAGGACCCCGGGGGGACAAAACATTCAGTACTTC. Amino acid sequence: CASSLRTPGGQNIQYF.

In its sample, this clonotype was seen many times. The CDR3 DNA sequence: TGCAGTGCCAACAGGGGAACTGAAGCTTTCTTT. The encoded protein is CSANRGTEAFF. The rearrangement uses TRBV20-1 and TRBJ1-1; 7 bases line up with TRBD1. This CDR3 contains 11 residues. J lost 5 bases, V lost 6 bases, and 3 bases had no gene match. Germline V gene data show CDR1 as DFQATT and CDR2 as SNEGSKA (reference sequence).

The J gene is TRBJ2-7, the V gene TRBV20-1; TRBD2 is a possible D gene (6 bases). Germline V gene data show CDR1 as DFQATT and CDR2 as SNEGSKA (reference sequence). The CDR3 runs 13 residues. The V end lost 1 base, the J end lost 4 bases, and 11 bases lay between the germline ends. CDR3 DNA sequence: TGCAGTGCTAGAGCTAGGGCGGGGTACGAGCAGTACTTC. Its protein product is CSARARAGYEQYF.

On this clonotype itself: A much larger clonotype is one base distant, so this may be a read error. The chain recombines TRBV12-3 or TRBV12-4 with TRBJ2-3, with TRBD2 as a possible D gene (5 bases). The CDR3 length is 14 residues. The CDR3 bases are TGTGCCAGCAGTTTAGTTAATAGCGTAGATACGCAGTGTTTT. Encoded protein: CASSLVNSVDTQCF.

This clonotype was found many times. V and J are TRBV20-1 and TRBJ1-3; a possible D gene is TRBD1 (5 bases). This CDR3 is built from 13 residues. The germline CDR1 and CDR2 sequences are DFQATT and SNEGSKA (reference sequence). The ends were cut back, 5 bases at V and 10 bases at J, with 18 bases in the middle. CDR3 nucleotides: TGCAGTGCTTCGACCGGGACCCCGAATACCATATATTTT. Amino acids: CSASTGTPNTIYF.

There are many counts of this clonotype. This CDR3 reads CAWNGGSSGNTIYF. The DNA of the CDR3 is TGTGCCTGGAACGGGGGTAGCTCTGGAAACACCATATATTTT. The chain combines TRBV30 with TRBJ1-3, with D maybe TRBD1 (5 bases). Trimming left V 4 bases short and J 0 bases short, with 10 bases between. The CDR3 sequence is 14 residues long. The germline V gene has CDR1 GTSNPN and CDR2 SVGIG (reference sequence).

This clonotype was seen repeatedly, ten times or more. The chain is built from TRBV2 and TRBJ2-1; 8 bases line up with TRBD1. This CDR3 is 17 amino acids long. The germline V gene has CDR1 SNHLY and CDR2 FYNNEI. Trimming cost V 2 bases and J 3 bases; bases outside gene matches: 9. This chain's CDR3 is CASSELLPGTGYNEQFF. CDR3 DNA: TGTGCCAGCAGTGAACTCCTACCAGGGACAGGCTACAATGAGCAGTTCTTC.

V gene TRBV18 combines with J gene TRBJ2-5; D tentatively fits TRBD1 or TRBD2 (5 bases each). V lost 3 bases to trimming and J lost 1 base, with 12 bases between them. The CDR3 extends over 15 amino acids. Germline assignment: CDR1 KGHSH and CDR2 LQKENI. This CDR3 reads CASSPPGPSQETQYF. Here the CDR3 DNA reads TGTGCCAGCTCACCTCCGGGACCCAGCCAAGAGACCCAGTACTTC.

The chain has TRBV24-1 and TRBJ2-5; the D is unclear. Trimming removed 4 bases from V and 0 bases from J, with 11 bases in between. The CDR3 totals 15 residues. Germline CDR1 KGHDR, CDR2 SFDVKD. CDR3 amino acids: CATSDTPGYQETQYF. Here the CDR3 DNA reads TGTGCCACCAGTGACACCCCAGGTTACCAAGAGACCCAGTACTTC.

This clonotype has at least ten counts. CDR3 loop: CSADSGGALNTQYF. CDR3 bases: TGCAGTGCTGATAGCGGGGGGGCCCTGAATACGCAGTATTTT. The rearrangement uses TRBV20-1 and TRBJ2-3; 11 bases align to TRBD2. This CDR3 has 14 amino acids. CDR1 is DFQATT, CDR2 SNEGSKA, per germline (reference sequence). J gave up 7 bases and V 5 bases, and 8 bases lay outside the gene matches.

This clonotype has more than one count but fewer than ten. J is TRBJ2-3 and V is TRBV3-1; 8 bases align to TRBD2. The CDR3 loop spans 18 amino acids. Germline-derived CDR1 and CDR2 are LGHDT and YNNKEL (reference sequence). Trimming at V came to 0 bases and at J to 1 base, leaving 9 bases not matched to a gene. Written as DNA, the CDR3 is TGTGCCAGCAGCCAAGATCGTTGGGGACTAGGGGGCACAGATACGCAGTATTTT. Residues: CASSQDRWGLGGTDTQYF.

The chain couples TRBV7-9 to TRBJ2-3; the D is unclear. The CDR3 totals 9 residues. Per the germline V gene, CDR1 is SEHNR and CDR2 is FQNEAQ (reference sequence). V was trimmed by 5 bases and J by 14 bases, leaving 8 bases between them. The DNA for the CDR3 is TGTGCCAGCAGCCCTCCCCCGTATTTT. Amino acids: CASSPPPYF. Using reference TRBV7-9 and TRBJ2-3 for the parts outside the CDR3, the full variable domain is DTGVSQNPRHKITKRGQNVTFRCDPISEHNRLYWYRQTLGQGPEFLTYFQNEAQLEKSRLLSDRFSAERPKGSFSTLEIQRTEQGDSAMYLCASSPPPYFGPGTRLTVL.

CDR3 sequence: CASSFGRGKGNQPQHF. CDR3 DNA: TGTGCCAGCAGTTTTGGCAGGGGGAAGGGCAATCAGCCCCAGCATTTT. The chain combines TRBV28 with TRBJ1-5; 7 bases align to TRBD1. CDR3 length equals 16 residues. The junction had 7 bases not matched to a gene; V was cut back by 3 bases and J by 2 bases. Germline lookup yields CDR1 MDHEN and CDR2 SYDVKM.

At least ten counts were recorded for this clonotype. This rearrangement joins TRBV12-3 or TRBV12-4 to TRBJ1-5, with 7 bases identical to TRBD1. The junction had 8 bases not matched to a gene; V was cut back by 0 bases and J by 3 bases. There are 17 residues in the CDR3. CDR3 DNA sequence: TGTGCCAGCAGTTTAGCGGGTAACAGGGGCTTCAATCAGCCCCAGCATTTT. Its translation: CASSLAGNRGFNQPQHF.

This clonotype has just a few counts. The genes are TRBV20-1 and TRBJ2-7; 8 positions match TRBD1. Germline values: CDR1 DFQATT, CDR2 SNEGSKA (reference sequence). The CDR3 length is 14 residues. V was pared by 2 bases and J by 7 bases, with 10 bases of the junction left unmatched. CDR3 in amino acids: CSARTGTGLGEQYF. Here the CDR3 DNA reads TGCAGTGCTAGAACCGGGACAGGCTTAGGGGAGCAGTACTTC.

This clonotype was picked up a small number of times. The chain couples TRBV2 to TRBJ2-5; 10 positions agree with TRBD1. This CDR3 spans 15 amino acids. Germline V gives CDR1 SNHLY, CDR2 FYNNEI. J was trimmed by 5 bases and V by 6 bases; bases with no gene match: 9. The CDR3 is CASSRQGADWETQYF. The CDR3 nucleotides read TGTGCCAGCAGCAGACAGGGGGCAGATTGGGAGACCCAGTACTTC. The whole variable domain, remainder taken from reference TRBV2 and TRBJ2-5, is EPEVTQTPSHQVTQMGQEVILRCVPISNHLYFYWYRQILGQKVEFLVSFYNNEISEKSEIFDDQFSVERPDGSNFTLKIRSTKLEDSAMYFCASSRQGADWETQYFGPGTRLLVL.

This clonotype occurred many times. Here the CDR3 reads CASSRTGLREQYF. Written as DNA, the CDR3 is TGTGCCAGCAGTCGTACTGGGCTTAGGGAGCAGTACTTC. The genes are TRBV3-1 and TRBJ2-7, with D unclear. V lost 6 bases to trimming and J lost 7 bases, with 16 bases between them. The CDR3 extends over 13 amino acids. Germline CDR1 reads LGHDT; CDR2 reads YNNKEL (reference sequence).

As to this clonotype: A junction end diverges from the germline sequence, so it may reflect a read error. V usage is TRBV5-1 and J usage is TRBJ2-7; D is tentatively TRBD1 or TRBD2 (6 bases each). CDR1 and CDR2 from the germline V gene are SGHRS and YFSETQ. This CDR3 comprises 12 residues. The CDR3 loop is CASRGGGGEQYF. DNA for the CDR3: TGTGCCAGCAGGGGCGGAGGGGGCGAGCAGTACTTC.

A word on this clonotype: A read error is possible here, since a much larger clone lies one base away. The rearrangement joins TRBV6-2 or TRBV6-3 to TRBJ2-7; D perhaps matches TRBD1 (5 bases). Trimming left V 6 bases short and J 3 bases short, with 9 bases between. Germline CDR1 and CDR2: MNHEY and SVGEGT. This CDR3 region has 12 residues. CDR3 amino acids: CASREDNYEQYF. CDR3 DNA: TGTGCCAGCAGAGAGGACAACTACGAGCAGTACTTC.